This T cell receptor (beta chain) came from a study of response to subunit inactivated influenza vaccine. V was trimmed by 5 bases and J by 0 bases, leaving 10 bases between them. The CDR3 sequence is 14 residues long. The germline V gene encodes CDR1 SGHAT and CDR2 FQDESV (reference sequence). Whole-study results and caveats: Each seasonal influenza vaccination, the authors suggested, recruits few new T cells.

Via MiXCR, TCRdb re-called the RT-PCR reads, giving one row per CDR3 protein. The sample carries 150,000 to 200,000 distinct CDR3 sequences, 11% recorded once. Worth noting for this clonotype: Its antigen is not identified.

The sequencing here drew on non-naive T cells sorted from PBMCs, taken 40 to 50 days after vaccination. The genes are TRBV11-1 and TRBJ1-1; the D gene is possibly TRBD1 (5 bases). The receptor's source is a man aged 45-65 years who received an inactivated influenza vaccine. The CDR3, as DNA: TGTGCCAGCAGCGCGGGGGGGATGAACACTGAAGCTTTCTTT. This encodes CASSAGGMNTEAFF.